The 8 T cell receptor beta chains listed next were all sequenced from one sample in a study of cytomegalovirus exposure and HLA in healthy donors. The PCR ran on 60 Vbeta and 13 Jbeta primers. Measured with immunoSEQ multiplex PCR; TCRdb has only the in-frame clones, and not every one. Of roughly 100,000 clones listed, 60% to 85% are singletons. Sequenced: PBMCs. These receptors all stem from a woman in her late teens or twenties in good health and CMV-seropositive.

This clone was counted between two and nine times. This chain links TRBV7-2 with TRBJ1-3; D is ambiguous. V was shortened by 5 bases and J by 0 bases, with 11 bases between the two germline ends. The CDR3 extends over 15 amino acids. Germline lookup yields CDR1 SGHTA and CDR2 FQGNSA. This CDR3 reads CASSLTAYSGNTIYF. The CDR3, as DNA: TGTGCCAGCAGCCTCACTGCTTACTCTGGAAACACCATATATTTT.

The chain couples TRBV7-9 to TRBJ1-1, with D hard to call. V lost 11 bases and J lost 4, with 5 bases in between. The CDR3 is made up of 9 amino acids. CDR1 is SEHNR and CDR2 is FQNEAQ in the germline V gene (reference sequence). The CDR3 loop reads CALSTEAFF. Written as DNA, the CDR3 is TGTGCCCTGAGCACTGAAGCTTTCTTT.

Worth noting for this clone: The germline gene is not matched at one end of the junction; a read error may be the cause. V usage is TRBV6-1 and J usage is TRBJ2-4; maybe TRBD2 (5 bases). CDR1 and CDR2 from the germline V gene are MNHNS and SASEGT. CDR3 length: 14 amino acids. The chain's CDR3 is CASGDWEAKNIQYF. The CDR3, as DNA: TGTGCCAGCGGTGACTGGGAGGCCAAAAACATTCAGTACTTC.

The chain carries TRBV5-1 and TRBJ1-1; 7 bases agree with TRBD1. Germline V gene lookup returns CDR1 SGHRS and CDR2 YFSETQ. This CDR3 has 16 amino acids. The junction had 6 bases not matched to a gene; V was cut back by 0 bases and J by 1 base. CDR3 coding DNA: TGCGCCAGCAGCTTGGCCGCTCGGACAGGGAACACTGAAGCTTTCTTT. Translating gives CASSLAARTGNTEAFF.

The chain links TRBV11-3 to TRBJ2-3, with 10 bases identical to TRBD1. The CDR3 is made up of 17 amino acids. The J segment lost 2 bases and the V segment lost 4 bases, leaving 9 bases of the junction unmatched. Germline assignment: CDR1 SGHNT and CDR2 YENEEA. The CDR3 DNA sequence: TGTGCCAGCAGCTCGGGACAGGGGTTGACTTCCACAGATACGCAGTATTTT. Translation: CASSSGQGLTSTDTQYF. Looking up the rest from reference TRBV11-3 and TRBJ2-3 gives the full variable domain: EAGVVQSPRYKIIEKKQPVAFWCNPISGHNTLYWYLQNLGQGPELLIRYENEEAVDDSQLPKDRFSAERLKGVDSTLKIQPAELGDSAVYLCASSSGQGLTSTDTQYFGPGTRLTVL.

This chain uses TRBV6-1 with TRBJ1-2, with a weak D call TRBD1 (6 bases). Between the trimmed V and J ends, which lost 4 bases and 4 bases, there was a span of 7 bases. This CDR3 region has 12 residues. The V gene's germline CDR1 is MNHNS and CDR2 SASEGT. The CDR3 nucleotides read TGTGCCAGCAGTGGGACAGCCTATGGCTACACCTTC. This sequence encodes CASSGTAYGYTF.

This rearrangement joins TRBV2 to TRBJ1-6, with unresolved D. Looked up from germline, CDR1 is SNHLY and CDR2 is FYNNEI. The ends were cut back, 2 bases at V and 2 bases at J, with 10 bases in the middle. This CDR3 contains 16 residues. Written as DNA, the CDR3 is TGTGCCAGCAGTGAATCCCTAGTGACCTATAATTCACCCCTCCACTTT. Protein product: CASSESLVTYNSPLHF.

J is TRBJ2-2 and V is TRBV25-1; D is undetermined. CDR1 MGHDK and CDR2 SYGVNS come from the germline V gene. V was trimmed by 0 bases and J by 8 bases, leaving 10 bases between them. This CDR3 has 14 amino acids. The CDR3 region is CASSEYIQAGELFF. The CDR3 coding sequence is TGTGCCAGCAGTGAATATATCCAGGCAGGGGAGCTGTTTTTT.